This T cell receptor beta chain stems from a study of cytomegalovirus exposure and HLA in healthy donors. Study-wide points: TCR beta sequences reportedly predicted most subjects' HLA-A and HLA-B alleles accurately. In vitro data verified a few CMV-associated chains as specific for CMV antigens.

This clone has just a few counts. What it recognizes is unknown. Participants comprised healthy donors of bone marrow. CDR3 length: 13 residues. CDR1 is MNHNS, CDR2 SASEGT, per germline. V dropped 6 bases and J dropped 8; count of bases not matched to a gene: 9. Both 60 Vbeta primers and 13 Jbeta primers went into the PCR. This table comes from immunoSEQ multiplex PCR, and its TCRdb copy is limited to in-frame clones, with some not included. The sample lists fewer than 150,000 clones, around 80% occurring once. Sequencing input: PBMCs. This chain links TRBV6-1 with TRBJ1-2; 7 bases map to TRBD1. The sequence was obtained from a man aged 40-49 years in good health and CMV-seropositive. The CDR3 coding sequence is TGTGCCAGCAGCTCCGTGACAGGGTGGGGCTACACCTTC. Translation gives CASSSVTGWGYTF.